The rows below give T cell receptor beta chains drawn from one sample of a study of T cell responses to AZD1222 COVID-19 vaccine. Assay: immunoSEQ multiplex PCR; the TCRdb copy retains only in-frame clones and omits some. The repertoire includes 110,000 to 150,000 clones, around nine tenths of them detected once, and 2.5% to 3.5% sits in the top ten. Sequencing was performed on peripheral blood, taken 28 days after the second AZD1222 dose. The receptors stem from an adult who received the AZD1222 COVID-19 vaccine. Both conserved end residues are part of each CDR3. Fields, in order: D gene, clone size, J gene, V gene, CDR3 protein, CDR3 DNA. A D gene is named only where the DNA matches it firmly. The size field is filled for only some rows; it gives once, few, many or a size class.

TRBD1 NA TRBJ2-7 TRBV6-1 CASSEAPGQHYEQYF TGTGCCAGCAGTGAAGCTCCGGGACAGCACTACGAGCAGTACTTC
TRBD2 NA TRBJ2-3 TRBV3-1/TRBV3-2 CASSQDGLAGEQDTQYF TGTGCCAGCAGCCAAGATGGGCTAGCGGGAGAACAAGATACGCAGTATTTT
NA NA TRBJ2-1 TRBV7-9 CASSSSGTGNEQFF TGTGCCAGCAGCTCCTCCGGGACTGGCAATGAGCAGTTCTTC
NA NA TRBJ1-1 TRBV10-3 CAISERGPTEAFF TGTGCCATCAGTGAGAGGGGCCCCACTGAAGCTTTCTTT
NA NA TRBJ2-5 TRBV19 CASSTQGLGKTQYF TGTGCCAGTAGTACTCAGGGGTTAGGAAAGACCCAGTACTTC
NA NA TRBJ2-2 TRBV21-1 CASSKGVTGELFF TGTGCCAGCAGCAAAGGGGTTACCGGGGAGCTGTTTTTT
NA NA TRBJ2-1 TRBV14 CASSLTSIEQFF TGTGCCAGCAGCCTGACTAGTATTGAGCAGTTCTTC
NA NA TRBJ1-1 TRBV6-4 CASSEGSGTEAFF TGTGCCAGCAGTGAGGGTTCGGGCACTGAAGCTTTCTTT
TRBD1 NA TRBJ2-3 TRBV5-1 CASSFSQGADTQYF TGCGCCAGCAGCTTTAGTCAGGGGGCAGATACGCAGTATTTT
TRBD2 NA TRBJ2-3 TRBV6-5 CASRPRGVTDTQYF TGTGCCAGCAGACCGCGGGGGGTCACAGATACGCAGTATTTT
NA NA TRBJ1-5 TRBV4-1 CASSQGGTRNQPQHF TGCGCCAGCAGCCAAGGTGGCACCCGCAATCAGCCCCAGCATTTT
TRBD1 NA TRBJ1-2 TRBV19 CASSIPGTGSVGYTF TGTGCCAGTAGTATTCCCGGGACAGGGAGCGTTGGCTACACCTTC
TRBD2 NA TRBJ2-3 TRBV15 CATSREGLGAPTDTQYF TGTGCCACCAGCAGAGAGGGACTAGGGGCGCCCACAGATACGCAGTATTTT
TRBD2 NA TRBJ2-3 TRBV28 CASRTNIGGGGSTDTQYF TGTGCCAGCAGGACTAATATAGGCGGCGGGGGTTCCACAGATACGCAGTATTTT
TRBD1 NA TRBJ2-1 TRBV6-5 CASSLRTGAEQFF TGTGCCAGCAGCTTACGGACAGGGGCTGAGCAGTTCTTC
NA NA TRBJ2-1 TRBV7-9 CASSLDRNNEQFF TGTGCCAGCAGCTTAGACAGAAACAATGAGCAGTTCTTC
TRBD1 NA TRBJ2-2 TRBV5-1 CASSLGTGEAGELFF TGCGCCAGCAGCTTGGGGACAGGGGAGGCCGGGGAGCTGTTTTTT
NA NA TRBJ2-1 TRBV25-1 CASKDRSSYNEQFF TGTGCCAGCAAGGACCGGAGCTCCTACAATGAGCAGTTCTTC
TRBD2 few TRBJ2-7 TRBV7-6 CASSLAGGKSYEQYF TGTGCCAGCAGCTTAGCGGGAGGGAAATCCTACGAGCAGTACTTC
TRBD2 few TRBJ2-5 TRBV28 CASSRPPVVSGISQEYF TGTGCCAGCAGCCGACCCCCGGTAGTGAGCGGGATATCCCAGGAGTACTTC
NA NA TRBJ2-7 TRBV29-1 CSVEMDRDSYEQYF TGCAGCGTCGAAATGGACAGAGACTCCTACGAGCAGTACTTC
TRBD1 NA TRBJ2-7 TRBV27 CASGGQGSYEQYF TGTGCCAGTGGGGGACAGGGATCCTACGAGCAGTACTTC
NA NA TRBJ1-2 TRBV24-1 CATSGPFEEEGYTF TGTGCCACCAGTGGGCCTTTTGAAGAGGAGGGCTACACCTTC
NA NA TRBJ2-3 TRBV7-9 CASSHRGTTDTQYF TGTGCCAGCAGCCACCGGGGAACCACAGATACGCAGTATTTT
TRBD1 few TRBJ1-2 TRBV27 CASSTDRDYGYTF TGTGCCAGCAGTACCGACAGGGACTATGGCTACACCTTC
NA once TRBJ2-7 TRBV11-2 CASSLGRYEQYF TGTGCCAGCAGCTTAGGTAGATACGAGCAGTACTTC
NA few TRBJ1-1 TRBV9 CASSVGATMNTEAFF TGTGCCAGCAGCGTGGGAGCTACCATGAACACTGAAGCTTTCTTT
NA NA TRBJ2-5 TRBV2 CASQWVLPGETQYF TGTGCCAGCCAATGGGTTCTACCGGGGGAGACCCAGTACTTC
NA NA TRBJ2-1 TRBV12-3/TRBV12-4 CASSFLAEQFF TGTGCCAGCAGTTTTTTGGCTGAGCAGTTCTTC